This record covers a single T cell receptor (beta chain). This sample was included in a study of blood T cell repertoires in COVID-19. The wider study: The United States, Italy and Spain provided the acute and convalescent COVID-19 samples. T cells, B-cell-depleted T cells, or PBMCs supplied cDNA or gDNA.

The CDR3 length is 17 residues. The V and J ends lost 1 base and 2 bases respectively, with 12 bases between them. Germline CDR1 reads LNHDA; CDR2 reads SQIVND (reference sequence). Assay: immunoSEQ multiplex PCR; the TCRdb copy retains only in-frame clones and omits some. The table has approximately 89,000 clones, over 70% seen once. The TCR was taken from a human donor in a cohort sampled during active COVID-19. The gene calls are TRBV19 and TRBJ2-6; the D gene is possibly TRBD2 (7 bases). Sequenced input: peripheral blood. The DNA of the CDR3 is TGTGCCAGTAGTATAGTCTGGGGGGGCCCTGGGGCCAACGTCCTGACTTTC. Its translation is CASSIVWGGPGANVLTF.